This is a list of T cell receptor beta chains from one sample in a study of cytomegalovirus exposure and HLA in healthy donors. Clones were sequenced by immunoSEQ multiplex PCR, and TCRdb holds only the in-frame ones, with some missing. The data show around 190,000 clones, approximately 80% seen once. Sequenced input: PBMCs. These receptors all come from a woman aged 35 to 49 in good health and CMV-seronegative. The CDR3 runs from the conserved cysteine through the conserved F or W. D genes are given only for firm matches. Some rows have no size entry. The others give once, few or many, or a class for an expanded clone.

D gene	V gene	clone size	CDR3 length	J gene	CDR3 DNA	CDR3 protein
-	TRBV7-8	-	14	TRBJ2-1	TGTGCCAGCAGCTTAAGTGAAGGGAGGAATGAGCAGTTCTTC	CASSLSEGRNEQFF
TRBD1	TRBV29-1	-	11	TRBJ2-7	TGCAGTGGACAGGGTACCTACGAGCAGTACTTC	CSGQGTYEQYF
TRBD1	TRBV7-6	-	12	TRBJ1-2	TGTGCCAGCAGCTCCGGGGACAGTGGCTACACCTTC	CASSSGDSGYTF
TRBD2	TRBV10-3	-	15	TRBJ2-1	TGTGCCATCCGCTCTGGACTAGCGGAGGTCGATGAGCAGTTCTTC	CAIRSGLAEVDEQFF
-	TRBV5-1	-	19	TRBJ2-7	TGCGCCAGCAGCTTGGTATTCGGGAAGCGGCAGGGGCTGACCTACGAGCAGTACTTC	CASSLVFGKRQGLTYEQYF
TRBD1	TRBV9	-	14	TRBJ2-1	TGTGCCAGCAGCGTAGACAGGGGGGCCAATGAGCAGTTCTTC	CASSVDRGANEQFF
-	TRBV4-1	-	14	TRBJ1-5	TGCGCCAGCAGCCAAGATCCGGGGAATCAGCCCCAGCATTTT	CASSQDPGNQPQHF
TRBD1	TRBV18	once	15	TRBJ1-4	TGTGCCAGCTCACGAGCAGGGGGAACTAATGAAAAACTGTTTTTT	CASSRAGGTNEKLFF
-	TRBV9	-	15	TRBJ2-1	TGTGCCAGCAGCAGAGGGGCGGGAATCTACAATGAGCAGTTCTTC	CASSRGAGIYNEQFF
TRBD1	TRBV9	-	15	TRBJ1-2	TGTGCCAGCAGCGCTGGGACAGGAGCTAACTATGGCTACACCTTC	CASSAGTGANYGYTF
TRBD1	TRBV5-1	-	18	TRBJ1-3	TGCGCCAGCAGCTTGGCCGGGACAGGTTTTTCCTCTGGAAACACCATATATTTT	CASSLAGTGFSSGNTIYF
-	TRBV10-3	-	14	TRBJ2-2	TGTGCCATCAGTGATGAGGGCTACGCCGGGGAGCTGTTTTTT	CAISDEGYAGELFF
-	TRBV7-2	-	14	TRBJ2-5	TGTGCCAGCATGACCCCAGGGGCGCAAGAGACCCAGTACTTC	CASMTPGAQETQYF
-	TRBV5-8	-	17	TRBJ1-2	TGTGCCAGCAGAAATTGGGAAGGAGGGCGATCTAACTATGGCTACACCTTC	CASRNWEGGRSNYGYTF
TRBD1	TRBV28	-	15	TRBJ1-5	TGTGCCAGCAGTTCTCCAGGGGGAACCGATCAGCCCCAGCATTTT	CASSSPGGTDQPQHF
TRBD2	TRBV5-1	once	16	TRBJ2-5	TGCGCCAGCAGCCGGGAGGGGAACCGGGCAGAAGAGACCCAGTACTTC	CASSREGNRAEETQYF
-	TRBV29-1	-	13	TRBJ1-1	TGCAGCGTCCCCGGAAACAGGAACACTGAAGCTTTCTTT	CSVPGNRNTEAFF
-	TRBV19	-	13	TRBJ1-2	TGTGCCAGTAGTATGCGAGAAAACTATGGCTACACCTTC	CASSMRENYGYTF
TRBD2	TRBV5-6	-	15	TRBJ2-1	TGTGCCAGCAGCGCGGGACTAGCGGGACTTAGTGAGCAGTTCTTC	CASSAGLAGLSEQFF
TRBD1	TRBV4-2	-	17	TRBJ2-6	TGTGCCAGCAGTACAGGGGGTTCCTACTCTGGGGCCAACGTCCTGACTTTC	CASSTGGSYSGANVLTF
-	TRBV9	-	14	TRBJ1-1	TGTGCCAGCAGCGTAGGTGGGACACGCACTGAAGCTTTCTTT	CASSVGGTRTEAFF
-	TRBV13	-	12	TRBJ1-2	TGTGCCAGCAGCTTGCCGGACATCGGCTACACCTTC	CASSLPDIGYTF
-	TRBV7-8	once	16	TRBJ1-6	TGTGCCAGCAGCTCGGGGTGGAGGGAAAGAGATTCACCCCTCCACTTT	CASSSGWRERDSPLHF
TRBD1	TRBV18	-	15	TRBJ1-2	TGTGCCAGCTCCGAACGGGACAGCCCCTTGGGAGGCTACACCTTC	CASSERDSPLGGYTF
TRBD1	TRBV5-8	-	15	TRBJ1-5	TGTGCCAGCAGCTCCGGGACAGTCTTCAATCAGCCCCAGCATTTT	CASSSGTVFNQPQHF
-	TRBV19	-	13	TRBJ1-4	TGTGCCAGCAGTCCCCGGGGGGCTGAAAAACTGTTTTTT	CASSPRGAEKLFF
-	TRBV10-1	-	12	TRBJ2-7	TGCGCCAGCAGTGACCCTCCTTACGAGCAGTACTTC	CASSDPPYEQYF
TRBD2	TRBV11-2	-	16	TRBJ2-7	TGTGCCAGCAGCTTATCAAGGGCGGGAGGACCCTACGAGCAGTACTTC	CASSLSRAGGPYEQYF
-	TRBV10-3	-	15	TRBJ1-2	TGTGCCATCAGTATGGGACATCCCGACCCTTATGGCTACACCTTC	CAISMGHPDPYGYTF
-	TRBV2	-	13	TRBJ2-1	TGTGCCAGCAGTGGAACGGGATACAATGAGCAGTTCTTC	CASSGTGYNEQFF
-	TRBV10-3	-	12	TRBJ2-1	TGTGCCATCTCTCTAGCGTACAATGAGCAGTTCTTC	CAISLAYNEQFF
TRBD2	TRBV6-1	few	15	TRBJ2-1	TGTGCCAGCTCCTGGGGCCGGGACTACGGGGCTCGCGAGTTCTTC	CASSWGRDYGAREFF
-	TRBV6-6	-	14	TRBJ1-2	TGTGCCAGCGGCAGGGGAGCAACTAACTATGGCTACACCTTC	CASGRGATNYGYTF
-	TRBV9	-	15	TRBJ2-2	TGTGCCAGCAGCGTAGGTTCGGGGAACACCGGGGAGCTGTTTTTT	CASSVGSGNTGELFF
-	TRBV6-6	-	13	TRBJ1-1	TGTGCCCACACTGAGACAGGGAACACTGAAGCTTTCTTT	CAHTETGNTEAFF
-	TRBV7-2	few	15	TRBJ1-3	TGTGCCAGCAGCCTGGCGGGGGGAAGCGGAAACACCATATATTTT	CASSLAGGSGNTIYF
-	TRBV5-1	-	18	TRBJ2-3	TGCGCCAGCAGTTTTGGTTGGGACTCGTCCTTTAGCACAGATACGCAGTATTTT	CASSFGWDSSFSTDTQYF
TRBD2	TRBV14	few	15	TRBJ2-1	TGTGCCAGCAGTCAGACTAGCGGGGGGTACAATGAGCAGTTCTTC	CASSQTSGGYNEQFF
TRBD2	TRBV29-1	-	13	TRBJ2-3	TGCAGCGTCCCCCTCGGACTAGTAGATACGCAGTATTTT	CSVPLGLVDTQYF
TRBD1	TRBV27	-	14	TRBJ1-1	TGTGCCAGCAGTTTAGGACAGGCTCTCACTGAAGCTTTCTTT	CASSLGQALTEAFF
TRBD2	TRBV30	-	12	TRBJ2-3	TGTGCCTGGAGTGCAGCGGGGGATACGCAGTATTTT	CAWSAAGDTQYF
TRBD1	TRBV7-2	-	15	TRBJ1-2	TGTGCCAGCAGCTCTGTCGGACAGGAATCGAGTGGCTACACCTTC	CASSSVGQESSGYTF
-	TRBV11-3	-	18	TRBJ2-1	TGTGCCAGCAGCTTAGGTGATTGGGGCGGCCGTACTACCTATGAGCAGTTCTTC	CASSLGDWGGRTTYEQFF
-	TRBV7-3	-	14	TRBJ2-3	TGTGCCAGCAGCCTTGGACTAACCGCAGATACGCAGTATTTT	CASSLGLTADTQYF
TRBD1	TRBV14	-	13	TRBJ2-7	TGTGCCAGCAGCCAAGATTTGACAGGGGGCCGGTACTTC	CASSQDLTGGRYF
TRBD1	TRBV27	-	16	TRBJ1-2	TGTGCCAGCAGTAAGTCAAGGGACAGAGATAACTATGGCTACACCTTC	CASSKSRDRDNYGYTF
TRBD1	TRBV6-4	-	13	TRBJ1-2	TGTGCCAGCAGGGGACAGGGAACGGGAGGCTACACCTTC	CASRGQGTGGYTF
-	TRBV19	-	15	TRBJ2-3	TGTGCCAGTAGTATAGTCGCTCGGGAAGCAGATACGCAGTATTTT	CASSIVAREADTQYF
TRBD1	TRBV4-1	-	16	TRBJ1-2	TGCGCCAGCAGCCGACTTACAGGGGGCGCCCCCTATGGCTACACCTTC	CASSRLTGGAPYGYTF
TRBD1	TRBV5-6	-	15	TRBJ2-2	TGTGCCAGCAGCTATCGTCGGACAGGGCACGGGGAGCTGTTTTTT	CASSYRRTGHGELFF
TRBD2	TRBV29-1	-	17	TRBJ2-1	TGCAGCGTTGATCCAGCGGGAGGGCCATTTTGGAACAATGAGCAGTTCTTC	CSVDPAGGPFWNNEQFF
TRBD1	TRBV5-1	-	15	TRBJ2-2	TGCGCCAGCAGCTTGTTCCAGGGGGCAGGCGGGGAGCTGTTTTTT	CASSLFQGAGGELFF
TRBD2	TRBV7-2	-	17	TRBJ2-7	TGTGCCAGCAGCTTAGCGCGGGGAGCGGGAGGGCCTGGCGAGCAGTACTTC	CASSLARGAGGPGEQYF
TRBD2	TRBV6-1	-	15	TRBJ2-5	TGTGCCAGCAATCCTGGTAGCGGGAGGGAAGAGACCCAGTACTTC	CASNPGSGREETQYF
TRBD1	TRBV2	-	15	TRBJ1-3	TGTGCCAGCAGTGGGGACAGGGCGGCTGGAAACACCATATATTTT	CASSGDRAAGNTIYF
TRBD2	TRBV2	few	17	TRBJ2-5	TGTGCCAGCAGTGCCCATTTAGCGGGGGGGGGCACGGAGACCCAGTACTTC	CASSAHLAGGGTETQYF
TRBD1	TRBV4-1	-	16	TRBJ1-4	TGCGCCAGCAGCCAAGGCGGGGGACAGGGTATTGAAAAACTGTTTTTT	CASSQGGGQGIEKLFF
TRBD2	TRBV4-1	-	16	TRBJ2-3	TGCGCCAGCAGCCTTGGGACTAGCGGGAACACAGATACGCAGTATTTT	CASSLGTSGNTDTQYF
-	TRBV27	-	16	TRBJ1-3	TGTGCCAGCAGTTTATCGAGGACAGAATCTGGAAACACCATATATTTT	CASSLSRTESGNTIYF
TRBD2	TRBV6-6	-	16	TRBJ2-3	TGTGCCAGCAGACTCGGACTAGCGGGAGTCACAGATACGCAGTATTTT	CASRLGLAGVTDTQYF